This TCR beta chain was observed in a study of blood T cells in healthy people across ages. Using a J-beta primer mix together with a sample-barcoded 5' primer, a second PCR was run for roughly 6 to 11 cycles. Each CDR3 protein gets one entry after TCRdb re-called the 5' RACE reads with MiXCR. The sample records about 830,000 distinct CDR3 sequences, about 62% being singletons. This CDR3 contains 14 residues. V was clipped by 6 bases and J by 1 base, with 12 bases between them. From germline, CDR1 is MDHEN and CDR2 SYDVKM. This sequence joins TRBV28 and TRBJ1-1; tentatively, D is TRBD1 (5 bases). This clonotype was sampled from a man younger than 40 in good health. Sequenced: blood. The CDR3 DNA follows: TGTGCCAGCAGGACCCCGGGGGAGAACACTGAAGCTTTCTTT. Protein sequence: CASRTPGENTEAFF.